This TCR beta chain was captured by sequencing in a study of naive and memory T cell subsets. Findings and limits, study-wide: Possibly reflecting memory cells re-expressing CD45RA, a few larger clonotypes occurred in naive repertoires, especially CD8.

Germline V gene lookup returns CDR1 MNHEY and CDR2 SVGEGT. The CDR3 runs to 16 residues. V lost 0 bases to trimming and J lost 0 bases; unmatched junction nucleotides: 4. Both TRBC1 and TRBC2 were covered by a beta constant-region primer of two equimolar oligonucleotides. The ligated cDNA underwent four PCR rounds using SP2 and nested alpha and beta constant-region primers. TCRdb called the UMI-ligation and nested PCR reads again in MiXCR, with one record for every CDR3 protein. This table has more than 95,000 distinct CDR3 sequences, around 15% appearing once. A word on this clonotype: Antigen specificity is unknown.

Alpha and beta libraries were amplified separately from the second PCR onward. The material sequenced was naive CD8+ T cells from blood. The clonotype comes from a human donor in good health. The chain recombines TRBV6-2 or TRBV6-3 with TRBJ1-1, with 7 nucleotides matching TRBD1. The CDR3 loop reads CASSYSGTAMNTEAFF. The CDR3 nucleotides are TGTGCCAGCAGTTACTCCGGGACAGCTATGAACACTGAAGCTTTCTTT.